The 21 T cell receptor beta chains below come from one sample, sequenced in a study of blood T cell repertoires in COVID-19. Only in-frame clones appear in the TCRdb table, and some are missing; sequencing was by immunoSEQ multiplex PCR. The table lists 400,000 to 450,000 clones, roughly nine tenths of them singletons. The sequenced material came from PBMCs or T cells enriched from blood (not recorded which). These receptor sequences come from a man under 40 who had recovered from COVID-19.

This rearrangement joins TRBV7-9 to TRBJ2-2, with 10 bases fitting TRBD2. CDR3 length: 17 residues. The germline V gene has CDR1 SEHNR and CDR2 FQNEAQ (reference sequence). The ends lost 3 bases at V and 7 bases at J; junction bases unmatched: 11. The CDR3 DNA reads TGTGCCAGCAGCTTTATGCTAGCGGGAGCTCAAAGCGGGGAGCTGTTTTTT. Translating gives CASSFMLAGAQSGELFF.

The V gene is TRBV28, the J gene TRBJ1-5; a weak D match, TRBD1 (5 bases). CDR1 is MDHEN and CDR2 is SYDVKM in the germline V gene. Trimming took 5 bases from V and 2 from J, leaving 10 bases between them. This CDR3 has 14 residues. The CDR3 nucleotides are TGTGCCAGCAGTATTCTACAGGGCAATCAGCCCCAGCATTTT. Translating gives CASSILQGNQPQHF.

V gene TRBV6-5 combines with J gene TRBJ2-7; 9 nucleotides align to TRBD1. Trimming removed 6 bases from V and 9 bases from J; junction bases left unmatched: 15. This CDR3 has 15 amino acids. The germline CDR1 and CDR2 sequences are MNHEY and SVGAGI. CDR3 amino acids: CASRVVGQGLGGQYF. CDR3 nucleotide sequence: TGTGCCAGCAGAGTGGTGGGACAGGGTTTAGGGGGGCAGTACTTC.

The genes are TRBV29-1 and TRBJ1-1, with 8 bases lining up with TRBD1. With V trimmed by 7 bases and J by 1 base, 5 bases remained unmatched. This CDR3 comprises 13 residues. CDR1 SQVTM and CDR2 ANQGSEA come from the germline V gene. The CDR3 loop is CSARTGKNTEAFF. DNA for the CDR3: TGCAGCGCTCGGACAGGGAAGAACACTGAAGCTTTCTTT.

V gene TRBV7-9 combines with J gene TRBJ1-3; D not certain. The CDR3 has 15 residues. Looked up from germline, CDR1 is SEHNR and CDR2 is FQNEAQ (reference sequence). The germline V and J ends were trimmed by 0 bases and 0 bases, with 6 bases remaining between them. Here the CDR3 reads CASSLAQFSGNTIYF. DNA for the CDR3: TGTGCCAGCAGCTTAGCTCAGTTCTCTGGAAACACCATATATTTT.

The chain is built from TRBV29-1 and TRBJ2-1, with a weak D call TRBD2 (7 bases). Germline V gives CDR1 SQVTM, CDR2 ANQGSEA. Trimming shortened V by 6 bases and J by 7 bases, and 16 bases separated the two germline ends. CDR3 length: 13 amino acids. CDR3 residues: CSVGGAMGNEQFF. CDR3 coding DNA: TGCAGCGTGGGGGGGGCCATGGGGAATGAGCAGTTCTTC.

The genes are TRBV19 and TRBJ1-6; D perhaps matches TRBD1 (5 bases). With 6 bases removed from V and 3 bases from J, the gap between germline ends came to 12 bases. The CDR3 has 15 amino acids. Germline V gene sequence: CDR1 LNHDA, CDR2 SQIVND (reference sequence). CDR3 residues: CASRRDGRYNSPLHF. The CDR3, as DNA: TGTGCCAGTAGGCGGGACGGACGCTATAATTCACCCCTCCACTTT.

The table lists this clone with a few counts. This chain links TRBV19 with TRBJ1-5; possibly TRBD1 for D (5 bases). V lost 4 bases and J 9 bases, leaving 16 bases between the germline ends. CDR1 is LNHDA, CDR2 SQIVND, per germline (reference sequence). The CDR3 consists of 14 residues. The CDR3 is CASSTGLGVGPQHF. The CDR3 DNA follows: TGTGCCAGTAGTACGGGACTGGGGGTTGGGCCCCAGCATTTT.

The CDR3 is CASSRTGLGYTF. The CDR3 bases are TGTGCCAGTAGTAGGACAGGTTTGGGCTACACCTTC. The rearrangement links TRBV19 to TRBJ1-2; TRBD1 agrees at 7 bases. The germline V gene has CDR1 LNHDA and CDR2 SQIVND (reference sequence). V lost 4 bases, J lost 8 bases, and 4 bases stayed unmatched. The CDR3 has 12 amino acids.

The chain links TRBV7-2 to TRBJ1-2; D is possibly TRBD1 (6 bases). V shed 5 bases and J shed 4 bases, with 14 bases lying between them. The CDR3 is made up of 14 amino acids. From germline, CDR1 is SGHTA and CDR2 FQGNSA. Here the CDR3 DNA reads TGTGCCAGCAGCCTCCTGGACAGAATCTATGGCTACACCTTC. Protein sequence: CASSLLDRIYGYTF.

A single count supports this clone. The chain links TRBV4-2 to TRBJ1-4; D is perhaps TRBD1 (5 bases). There are 15 residues in the CDR3. The germline gives CDR1 LGHNA, CDR2 YNFKEQ. Trimming stripped 1 base from V and 8 bases from J, with 14 bases between. The DNA of the CDR3 is TGTGCCAGCAGCCAAGGGGAGGGGATCAACGAAAAACTGTTTTTT. Residues: CASSQGEGINEKLFF.

The rearrangement uses TRBV12-5 and TRBJ2-2; 8 bases map to TRBD2. Germline values: CDR1 LGHNT, CDR2 FRNRAP. The CDR3 spans 17 residues. V shed 7 bases, J shed 3 bases, and the junction held 13 bases outside the gene matches. DNA of the CDR3: TGTGCTAGTGCCCCTCTTACTAGCGGCGAGTACACCGGGGAGCTGTTTTTT. Its translation: CASAPLTSGEYTGELFF.

The rearrangement joins TRBV9 to TRBJ2-5, with D tentatively TRBD2 (6 bases). Deletions cut 3 bases from V and 4 bases from J, with 10 bases between. This CDR3 spans 13 amino acids. Germline V CDR1 and CDR2: SGDLS, YYNGEE. Here the CDR3 reads CASSAGSLETQYF. The CDR3 region has the DNA TGTGCCAGCAGCGCCGGGAGCCTAGAGACCCAGTACTTC.

The chain joins TRBV6-5 to TRBJ1-5, with 8 bases matching TRBD1. The germline V gene has CDR1 MNHEY and CDR2 SVGAGI. This CDR3 contains 13 residues. Trimming at V came to 6 bases and at J to 6 bases, leaving 4 bases not matched to a gene. The CDR3 nucleotides read TGTGCCAGCAGAGGACAGGGTCCTCAGCCCCAGCATTTT. Protein product: CASRGQGPQPQHF.

The J gene is TRBJ1-5, the V gene TRBV30; 7 nucleotides align to TRBD1. Germline CDR1 and CDR2: GTSNPN and SVGIG (reference sequence). With V trimmed by 3 bases and J by 8 bases, 4 bases remained unmatched. This CDR3 spans 12 amino acids. CDR3 DNA: TGTGCCTGGAGCTTAACAGGGGAGCCCCAGCATTTT. Protein sequence: CAWSLTGEPQHF.

This clone occurred a few times. V and J are TRBV9 and TRBJ2-7; tentatively, D is TRBD2 (6 bases). There are 16 residues in the CDR3. Trimming removed 0 bases from V and 2 bases from J, with 15 bases in between. Germline V lookup: CDR1 SGDLS, CDR2 YYNGEE. The CDR3 spells CASSVGPSTGAYEQYF. For the CDR3, the DNA is TGTGCCAGCAGCGTAGGTCCCTCCACGGGGGCCTACGAGCAGTACTTC.

The CDR3 spells CSVDSGGLSGYTF. The CDR3 DNA follows: TGCAGCGTTGACTCAGGGGGCTTAAGTGGCTACACCTTC. This chain links TRBV29-1 with TRBJ1-2; TRBD1 agrees at 8 bases. V dropped 3 bases and J dropped 7; count of bases not matched to a gene: 7. Germline assignment: CDR1 SQVTM and CDR2 ANQGSEA. The CDR3 spans 13 residues.

The V call is TRBV9, the J call TRBJ2-2, with 12 bases aligning to TRBD2. CDR1 SGDLS and CDR2 YYNGEE come from the germline V gene. V dropped 0 bases and J dropped 6; count of bases not matched to a gene: 3. The CDR3 contains 16 residues. CDR3 DNA sequence: TGTGCCAGCAGCGTAGCGACTAGCGGGAGACCCGGGGAGCTGTTTTTT. This gives the protein CASSVATSGRPGELFF.

The CDR3 reads CASTKNQDRSPLHF. The CDR3 DNA follows: TGCGCCAGCACCAAGAATCAGGATCGATCACCCCTCCACTTT. This sequence joins TRBV4-1 and TRBJ1-6; D call uncertain. The CDR3 loop spans 14 amino acids. Germline CDR1 reads MGHRA; CDR2 reads YSYEKL. Trimming took 7 bases from V and 10 from J, leaving 17 bases between them.

V is TRBV2 and J is TRBJ1-5, with 9 bases matching TRBD1. CDR3 length: 15 residues. Germline V gene data show CDR1 as SNHLY and CDR2 as FYNNEI. J gave up 6 bases and V 1 base, and 4 bases lay outside the gene matches. The CDR3: CASSEDGTGSQPQHF. The CDR3 nucleotides read TGTGCCAGCAGTGAAGACGGGACAGGGAGTCAGCCCCAGCATTTT.

The chain couples TRBV27 to TRBJ1-2, with TRBD1 matching over 8 bases. Losses at the gene ends were 5 bases for V and 8 bases for J; bases not matched to a gene: 4. There are 12 residues in the CDR3. Germline V gene lookup returns CDR1 MNHEY and CDR2 SMNVEV (reference sequence). This chain's CDR3 is CASSTDRGGYTF. The CDR3 nucleotides are TGTGCCAGCAGTACAGACAGGGGCGGCTACACCTTC.